The entry below gives a single T cell receptor beta chain sequence along with its context. This sample is part of a study of blood T cell repertoires in COVID-19. Study-level information: Some COVID-19 samples were acute and others convalescent; all came from the United States, Italy and Spain.

Germline V gene data show CDR1 as SGDLS and CDR2 as YYNGEE. Between the trimmed V and J ends, which lost 2 bases and 5 bases, there was a span of 13 bases. The CDR3 loop spans 14 amino acids. Generated by immunoSEQ multiplex PCR, the TCRdb table keeps only in-frame clones and is missing some. The sample holds some 160,000 clones; more than 75% are singletons and the top ten take roughly 4.5%. The rearrangement uses TRBV9 and TRBJ2-5, with D possibly being TRBD2 (6 bases). Sequenced material: peripheral blood. The clonotype comes from a man in his 60s with acute or convalescent COVID-19. The CDR3 reads CASSVGPGRETQYF. CDR3 coding DNA: TGTGCCAGCAGCGTGGGCCCAGGGAGGGAGACCCAGTACTTC.